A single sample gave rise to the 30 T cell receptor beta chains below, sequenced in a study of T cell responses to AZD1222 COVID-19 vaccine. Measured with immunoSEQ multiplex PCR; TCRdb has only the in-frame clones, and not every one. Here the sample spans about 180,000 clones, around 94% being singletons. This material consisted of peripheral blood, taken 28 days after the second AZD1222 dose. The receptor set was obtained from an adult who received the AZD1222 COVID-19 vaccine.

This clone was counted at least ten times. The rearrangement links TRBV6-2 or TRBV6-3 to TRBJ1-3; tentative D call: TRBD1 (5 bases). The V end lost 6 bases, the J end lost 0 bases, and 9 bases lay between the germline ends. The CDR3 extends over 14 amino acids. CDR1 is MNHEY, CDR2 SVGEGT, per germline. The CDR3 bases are TGTGCCAGCAGCAAGACAGACTCTGGAAACACCATATATTTT. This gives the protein CASSKTDSGNTIYF.

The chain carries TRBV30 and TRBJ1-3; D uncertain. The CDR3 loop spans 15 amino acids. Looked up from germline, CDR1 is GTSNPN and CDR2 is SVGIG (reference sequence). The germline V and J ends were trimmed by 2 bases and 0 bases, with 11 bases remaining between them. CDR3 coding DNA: TGTGCCTGGAGTCCCGGTCCGAGCTCTGGAAACACCATATATTTT. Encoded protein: CAWSPGPSSGNTIYF.

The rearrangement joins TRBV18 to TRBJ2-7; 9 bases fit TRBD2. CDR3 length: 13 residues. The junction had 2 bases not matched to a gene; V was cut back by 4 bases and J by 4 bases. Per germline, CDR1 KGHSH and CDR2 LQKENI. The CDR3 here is CASSLSGRYEQYF. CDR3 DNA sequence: TGTGCCAGCTCACTCAGCGGGAGGTACGAGCAGTACTTC.

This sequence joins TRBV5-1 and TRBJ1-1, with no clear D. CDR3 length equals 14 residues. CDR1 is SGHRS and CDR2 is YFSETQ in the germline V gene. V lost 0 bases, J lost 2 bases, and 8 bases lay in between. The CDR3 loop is CASSLAGTNTEAFF. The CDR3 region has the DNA TGCGCCAGCAGCTTGGCGGGAACAAACACTGAAGCTTTCTTT.

The CDR3 DNA reads TGTGCCAGCAGTTTAAGTCAGGGGGACTATGGCTACACCTTC. Amino acid sequence: CASSLSQGDYGYTF. The V call is TRBV28, the J call TRBJ1-2; 7 nucleotides agree with TRBD1. The ends lost 2 bases at V and 3 bases at J; junction bases unmatched: 3. The V gene's germline CDR1 is MDHEN and CDR2 SYDVKM. This CDR3 has 14 amino acids.

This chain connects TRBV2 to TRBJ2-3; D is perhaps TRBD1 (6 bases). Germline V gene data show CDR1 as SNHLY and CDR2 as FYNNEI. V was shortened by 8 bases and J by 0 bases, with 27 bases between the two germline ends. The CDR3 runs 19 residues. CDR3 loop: CASQSLDRHTPTSTDTQYF. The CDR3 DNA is TGTGCCAGCCAATCCTTAGACAGGCACACCCCCACTAGCACAGATACGCAGTATTTT.

CDR3 sequence: CASSRAQLSYNEQFF. The CDR3, as DNA: TGTGCCAGTTCCCGGGCCCAATTATCCTACAATGAGCAGTTCTTC. This chain links TRBV19 with TRBJ2-1; no clear D. V was clipped by 8 bases and J by 1 base, with 15 bases between them. There are 15 residues in the CDR3. The germline gives CDR1 LNHDA, CDR2 SQIVND (reference sequence).

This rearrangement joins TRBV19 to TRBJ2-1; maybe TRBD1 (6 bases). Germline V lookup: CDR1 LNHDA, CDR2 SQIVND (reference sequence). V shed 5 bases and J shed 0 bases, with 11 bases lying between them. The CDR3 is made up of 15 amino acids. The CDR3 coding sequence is TGTGCCAGTAGTTACAGGGACAACTCCTACAATGAGCAGTTCTTC. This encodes CASSYRDNSYNEQFF.

CDR3 protein: CAWSVQGNQPQHF. In nucleotides, the CDR3 is TGTGCCTGGAGTGTACAGGGGAATCAGCCCCAGCATTTT. The V gene is TRBV30, the J gene TRBJ1-5; 7 nucleotides line up with TRBD1. Germline V gene lookup returns CDR1 GTSNPN and CDR2 SVGIG (reference sequence). V was clipped by 0 bases and J by 4 bases; unmatched bases: 0. This CDR3 region has 13 residues.

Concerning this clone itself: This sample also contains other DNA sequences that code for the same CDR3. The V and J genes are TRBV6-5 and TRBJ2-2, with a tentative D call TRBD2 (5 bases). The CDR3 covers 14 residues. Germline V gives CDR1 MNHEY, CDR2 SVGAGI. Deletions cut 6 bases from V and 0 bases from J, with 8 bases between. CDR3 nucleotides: TGTGCCAGCAGCACCGGGACGAACACCGGGGAGCTGTTTTTT. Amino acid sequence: CASSTGTNTGELFF.

CDR3 loop: CASSPLLAGEINEQFF. Written as DNA, the CDR3 is TGTGCCAGCAGTCCCCTACTAGCGGGGGAGATTAATGAGCAGTTCTTC. The V call is TRBV6-2 or TRBV6-3, the J call TRBJ2-1, with 11 bases matching TRBD2. This CDR3 has 16 residues. The germline CDR1 and CDR2 sequences are MNHEY and SVGEGT. V trimming: 5 bases; J trimming: 7 bases; junction bases outside the gene matches: 10.

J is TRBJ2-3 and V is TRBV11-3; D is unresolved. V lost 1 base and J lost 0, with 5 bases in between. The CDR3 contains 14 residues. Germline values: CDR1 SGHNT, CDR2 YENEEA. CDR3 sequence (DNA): TGTGCCAGCAGCTTAGGGTACAGCACAGATACGCAGTATTTT. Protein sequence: CASSLGYSTDTQYF. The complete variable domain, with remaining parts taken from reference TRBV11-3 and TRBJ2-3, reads EAGVVQSPRYKIIEKKQPVAFWCNPISGHNTLYWYLQNLGQGPELLIRYENEEAVDDSQLPKDRFSAERLKGVDSTLKIQPAELGDSAVYLCASSLGYSTDTQYFGPGTRLTVL.

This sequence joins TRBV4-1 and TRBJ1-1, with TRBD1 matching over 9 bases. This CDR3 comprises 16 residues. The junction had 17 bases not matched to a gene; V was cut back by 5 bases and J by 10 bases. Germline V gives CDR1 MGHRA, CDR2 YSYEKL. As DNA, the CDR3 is TGCGCCAGCAGCTCGGTGGTGGGACAGGGACGTATTGGAGCTTTCTTT. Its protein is CASSSVVGQGRIGAFF.

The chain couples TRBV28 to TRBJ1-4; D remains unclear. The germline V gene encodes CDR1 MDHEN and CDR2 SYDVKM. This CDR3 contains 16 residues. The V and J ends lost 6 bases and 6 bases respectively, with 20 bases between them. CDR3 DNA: TGTGCCAGCAGAAAATTTAAGACTTTGAGTTATGAAAAACTGTTTTTT. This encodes CASRKFKTLSYEKLFF.

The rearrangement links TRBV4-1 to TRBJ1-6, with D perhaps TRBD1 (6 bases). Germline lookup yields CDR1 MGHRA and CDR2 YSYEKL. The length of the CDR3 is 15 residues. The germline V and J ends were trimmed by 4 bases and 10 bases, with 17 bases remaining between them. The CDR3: CASSLRQAGGSPLHF. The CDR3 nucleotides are TGCGCCAGCAGCCTACGACAGGCGGGAGGGTCACCCCTCCACTTT.

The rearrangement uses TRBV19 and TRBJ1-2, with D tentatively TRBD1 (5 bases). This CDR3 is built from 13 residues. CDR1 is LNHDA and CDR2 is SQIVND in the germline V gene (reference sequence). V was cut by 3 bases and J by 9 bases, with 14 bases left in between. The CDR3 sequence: CASSIDSVDRYTF. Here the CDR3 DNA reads TGTGCCAGTAGTATCGACAGTGTCGATCGCTACACCTTC.

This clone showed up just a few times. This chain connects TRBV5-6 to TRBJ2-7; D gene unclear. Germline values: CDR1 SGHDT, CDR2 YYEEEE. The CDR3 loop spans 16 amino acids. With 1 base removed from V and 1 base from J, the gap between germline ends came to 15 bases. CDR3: CASSLNLGTVSYEQYF. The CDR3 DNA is TGTGCCAGCAGCTTGAATTTAGGTACAGTATCCTACGAGCAGTACTTC.

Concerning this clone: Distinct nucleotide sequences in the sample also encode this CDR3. CDR3 sequence (DNA): TGCGCCAGCAGCTTGGCCGGTCGCGGGTCACCCCTCCACTTT. The encoded protein is CASSLAGRGSPLHF. V and J are TRBV5-1 and TRBJ1-6; D gene unclear. Germline values: CDR1 SGHRS, CDR2 YFSETQ. V was trimmed by 0 bases and J by 10 bases, leaving 11 bases between them. The length of the CDR3 is 14 residues.

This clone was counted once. CDR3 residues: CATQPRGGVSGELFF. The CDR3 DNA is TGTGCCACCCAACCACGTGGGGGAGTGTCCGGGGAGCTGTTTTTT. The chain links TRBV19 to TRBJ2-2; the D call may be TRBD1 or TRBD2 (5 bases each). Trimming took 10 bases from V and 6 from J, leaving 21 bases between them. This CDR3 comprises 15 residues. Germline CDR1 and CDR2: LNHDA and SQIVND (reference sequence).

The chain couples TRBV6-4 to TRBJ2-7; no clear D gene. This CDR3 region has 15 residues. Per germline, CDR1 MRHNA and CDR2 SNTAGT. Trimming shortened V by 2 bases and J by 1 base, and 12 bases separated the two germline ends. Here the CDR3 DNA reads TGTGCCAGCAGTGACGAGTTAAGGGAATCCTACGAGCAGTACTTC. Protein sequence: CASSDELRESYEQYF.

The CDR3 DNA sequence: TGTGCCAGCAGAGAGGGAGCAGGCCTTGGTTACGAGCAGTACTTC. Protein sequence: CASREGAGLGYEQYF. The gene calls are TRBV6-5 and TRBJ2-7, with D maybe TRBD2 (5 bases). V gave up 6 bases and J gave up 4 bases, with 19 bases separating them. The germline V gene encodes CDR1 MNHEY and CDR2 SVGAGI. CDR3 length: 15 amino acids.

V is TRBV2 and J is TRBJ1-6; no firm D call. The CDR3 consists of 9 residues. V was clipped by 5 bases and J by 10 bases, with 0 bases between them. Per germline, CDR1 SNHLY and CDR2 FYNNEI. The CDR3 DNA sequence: TGTGCCAGCAGTTCACCCCTCCACTTT. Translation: CASSSPLHF.

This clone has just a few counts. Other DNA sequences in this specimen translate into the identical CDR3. CDR3 sequence reads: CASSRNTGELFF. The CDR3 DNA reads TGTGCCAGCAGCAGGAACACCGGGGAGCTGTTTTTT. The V call is TRBV3-1 (or the pseudogene TRBV3-2), the J call TRBJ2-2; D is undetermined. Germline V lookup: CDR1 LGHDT, CDR2 YNNKEL (reference sequence). Trimming shortened V by 5 bases and J by 1 base, and 2 bases separated the two germline ends. The CDR3 covers 12 residues.

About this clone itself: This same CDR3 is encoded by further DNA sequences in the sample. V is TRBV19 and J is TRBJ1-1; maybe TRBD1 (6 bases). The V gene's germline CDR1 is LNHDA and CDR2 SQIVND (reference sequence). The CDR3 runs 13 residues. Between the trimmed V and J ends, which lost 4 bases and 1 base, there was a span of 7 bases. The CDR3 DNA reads TGTGCCAGTAGTACGACAGGGAACACTGAAGCTTTCTTT. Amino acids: CASSTTGNTEAFF.

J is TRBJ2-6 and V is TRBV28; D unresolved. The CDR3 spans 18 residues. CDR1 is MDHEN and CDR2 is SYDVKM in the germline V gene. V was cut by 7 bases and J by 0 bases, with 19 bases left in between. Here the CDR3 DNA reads TGTGCCAGCACCCCTAGGCAGGCAGGTCGCTCTGGGGCCAACGTCCTGACTTTC. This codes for CASTPRQAGRSGANVLTF.

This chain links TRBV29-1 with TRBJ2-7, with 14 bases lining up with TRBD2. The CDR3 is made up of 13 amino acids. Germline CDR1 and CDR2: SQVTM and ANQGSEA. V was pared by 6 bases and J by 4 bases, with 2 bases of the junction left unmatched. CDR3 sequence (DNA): TGCAGCGTCGGACTAGCGGGGGGATACGAGCAGTACTTC. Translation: CSVGLAGGYEQYF.

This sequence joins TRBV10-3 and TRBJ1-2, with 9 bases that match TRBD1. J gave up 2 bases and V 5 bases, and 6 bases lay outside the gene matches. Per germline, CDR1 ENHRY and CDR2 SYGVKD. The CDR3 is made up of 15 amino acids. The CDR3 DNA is TGTGCCATCAGTCAGGCGGACAGGGGAAACTATGGCTACACCTTC. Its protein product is CAISQADRGNYGYTF.

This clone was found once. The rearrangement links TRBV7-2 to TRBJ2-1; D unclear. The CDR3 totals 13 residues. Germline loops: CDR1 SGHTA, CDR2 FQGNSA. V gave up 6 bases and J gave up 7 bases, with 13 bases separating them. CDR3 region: CASSPTPSNEQFF. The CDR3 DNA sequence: TGTGCCAGCAGTCCGACGCCCAGTAATGAGCAGTTCTTC.

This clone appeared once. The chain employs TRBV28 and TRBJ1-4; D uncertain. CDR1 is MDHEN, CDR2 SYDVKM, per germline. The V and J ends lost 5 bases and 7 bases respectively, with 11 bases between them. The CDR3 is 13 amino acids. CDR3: CASSISISEKLFF. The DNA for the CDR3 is TGTGCCAGCAGTATAAGTATTAGTGAAAAACTGTTTTTT.

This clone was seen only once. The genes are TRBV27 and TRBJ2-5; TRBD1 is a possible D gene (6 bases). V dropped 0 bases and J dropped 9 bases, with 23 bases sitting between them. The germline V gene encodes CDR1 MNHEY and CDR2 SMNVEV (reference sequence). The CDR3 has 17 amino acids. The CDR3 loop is CASSLSSPSAGVLAQYF. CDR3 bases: TGTGCCAGCAGTTTATCGAGTCCTAGTGCAGGGGTTCTGGCCCAGTACTTC.